Presented here are 22 T cell receptor beta chains from one specimen sequenced in a study of blood T cell repertoires in COVID-19 (dated by TCRdb to about 2020). The method behind the library was the immunoSEQ multiplex PCR assay. In TCRdb, the immuneACCESS table is reduced to in-frame sequences with V and J assigned. These tables do not hold every clone; where another copy was compared, an unresolved V gene accounts for under half, and the others remain unexplained. Here the sample has about 100,000 clones; 85% occur a single time. The ten largest clones take up roughly 13% of the sample. Material for sequencing was peripheral blood. These receptors originate from a man in his forties or fifties with active or convalescent COVID-19.

The genes are TRBV7-9 and TRBJ1-2, with 8 bases that match TRBD1. The CDR3 sequence is 13 residues long. With V trimmed by 5 bases and J by 7 bases, 6 bases remained unmatched. Germline V gene sequence: CDR1 SEHNR, CDR2 FQNEAQ (reference sequence). Written as DNA, the CDR3 is TGTGCCAGCAGCGCACAGGGGGTGGGTGGCTACACCTTC. It specifies CASSAQGVGGYTF. Supplemented by reference TRBV7-9 and TRBJ1-2, the full variable domain reads DTGVSQNPRHKITKRGQNVTFRCDPISEHNRLYWYRQTLGQGPEFLTYFQNEAQLEKSRLLSDRFSAERPKGSFSTLEIQRTEQGDSAMYLCASSAQGVGGYTFGSGTRLTVV.

The V gene is TRBV30, the J gene TRBJ2-1; no definite D call. Trimming removed 5 bases at V and 8 bases at J, with 10 bases between. Per germline, CDR1 GTSNPN and CDR2 SVGIG (reference sequence). The CDR3 runs to 11 residues. CDR3 nucleotide sequence: TGTGCCTGGTCCCCTAACTATGAGCAGTTCTTC. Encoded protein: CAWSPNYEQFF.

A few counts support this clone. V usage is TRBV2 and J usage is TRBJ2-1, with D tentatively TRBD2 (6 bases). The ends were cut back, 5 bases at V and 8 bases at J, with 16 bases in the middle. This CDR3 comprises 14 residues. Germline V gene data show CDR1 as SNHLY and CDR2 as FYNNEI. DNA for the CDR3: TGTGCCAGCAGTTTACGGGCGCGGGGCGATGAGCAGTTCTTC. Protein sequence: CASSLRARGDEQFF.

This chain joins TRBV14 and TRBJ2-7; 7 nucleotides agree with TRBD2. The V gene's germline CDR1 is SGHDN and CDR2 FVKESK. The CDR3 is 14 residues long. After removal of 4 bases from V and 0 bases from J, the junction contained 3 bases not matched to a gene. Here the CDR3 DNA reads TGTGCCAGCAGCCGGGGAGGGAGCTCCTACGAGCAGTACTTC. It encodes CASSRGGSSYEQYF.

This chain connects TRBV19 to TRBJ1-1, with 10 bases identical to TRBD1. CDR3 size: 15 residues. Trimming cost V 5 bases and J 5 bases; bases outside gene matches: 8. Germline V gene sequence: CDR1 LNHDA, CDR2 SQIVND (reference sequence). The CDR3 region has the DNA TGTGCCAGTAGTCCCCGACAGGGGGCATATACTGAAGCTTTCTTT. Its protein is CASSPRQGAYTEAFF.

This clone was seen just once. The rearrangement links TRBV30 to TRBJ1-4, with 7 bases aligning to TRBD1. The CDR3 covers 14 residues. V lost 6 bases to trimming and J lost 10 bases; unmatched junction nucleotides: 14. Germline V gene lookup returns CDR1 GTSNPN and CDR2 SVGIG (reference sequence). The CDR3 DNA sequence: TGTGCCTGCAGGGGGACAGTATCCCTAGGAAAACTGTTTTTT. Protein: CACRGTVSLGKLFF.

This chain uses TRBV9 with TRBJ2-3; 7 bases align to TRBD1. Germline V gives CDR1 SGDLS, CDR2 YYNGEE. This CDR3 comprises 15 residues. The V and J ends lost 1 base and 0 bases, in that order; junction bases with no gene match: 2. The CDR3 bases are TGTGCCAGCAGCGTAACAGGGGCTAGCACAGATACGCAGTATTTT. Encoded protein: CASSVTGASTDTQYF.

The V gene is TRBV2, the J gene TRBJ1-6; a weak D match, TRBD1 (6 bases). CDR3 size: 13 residues. CDR1 and CDR2 from the germline V gene are SNHLY and FYNNEI. Trimming pared 3 bases from V and 7 bases from J, leaving 7 bases between. CDR3 sequence reads: CASSDQGNSPLHF. CDR3 DNA: TGTGCCAGCAGTGACCAGGGGAATTCACCCCTCCACTTT.

V usage is TRBV4-2 and J usage is TRBJ1-3, with unresolved D. The CDR3 consists of 16 residues. Trimming cost V 0 bases and J 0 bases, with 9 bases left between them. The V gene's germline CDR1 is LGHNA and CDR2 YNFKEQ. The DNA for the CDR3 is TGTGCCAGCAGCCAAGAACCCGCGGACTCTGGAAACACCATATATTTT. Its protein product is CASSQEPADSGNTIYF.

The chain combines TRBV2 with TRBJ2-7, with 10 bases matching TRBD2. The V segment lost 5 bases and the J segment 7 bases; nucleotides outside the gene matches: 8. Germline lookup yields CDR1 SNHLY and CDR2 FYNNEI. The CDR3 spans 14 residues. Written as DNA, the CDR3 is TGTGCCAGCAGTCCGGGACTAGCGATTATAGAGCAGTACTTC. Protein product: CASSPGLAIIEQYF.

The V call is TRBV6-5, the J call TRBJ1-4; possibly TRBD1 for D (5 bases). Germline lookup yields CDR1 MNHEY and CDR2 SVGAGI. Trimming took 2 bases from V and 7 from J, leaving 14 bases between them. This CDR3 has 15 amino acids. The CDR3 DNA reads TGTGCCAGCAGTTACGCCCAGGGAAGGGCTGAAAAACTGTTTTTT. Its protein product is CASSYAQGRAEKLFF.

For the CDR3, the DNA is TGTGCCAGCAGCCTAGGACAGGGGATAACTAATGAAAAACTGTTTTTT. The encoded protein is CASSLGQGITNEKLFF. The V gene is TRBV5-4, the J gene TRBJ1-4; TRBD1 aligns across 9 bases. Per germline, CDR1 SGHNT and CDR2 YYREEE (reference sequence). The V gene end was trimmed by 4 bases and the J gene end by 1 base; junction bases not matched to a gene: 5. The CDR3 contains 16 residues.

On this clone: The sample carries other DNA sequences with the same CDR3. V usage is TRBV2 and J usage is TRBJ2-1; 16 nucleotides align to TRBD2. The CDR3 has 18 amino acids. Germline CDR1 is SNHLY and CDR2 is FYNNEI. Trimming at V came to 1 base and at J to 4 bases, leaving 4 bases not matched to a gene. This chain's CDR3 is CASSEEGLAGGRYNEQFF. The DNA for the CDR3 is TGTGCCAGCAGTGAAGAGGGACTAGCGGGAGGGAGGTACAATGAGCAGTTCTTC. The entire variable domain, with the rest obtained from reference TRBV2 and TRBJ2-1, is as follows: EPEVTQTPSHQVTQMGQEVILRCVPISNHLYFYWYRQILGQKVEFLVSFYNNEISEKSEIFDDQFSVERPDGSNFTLKIRSTKLEDSAMYFCASSEEGLAGGRYNEQFFGPGTRLTVL.

The chain recombines TRBV15 with TRBJ1-1; D not resolved. CDR1 is LNHNV, CDR2 YYDKDF, per germline (reference sequence). V lost 0 bases and J lost 3, with 8 bases in between. This CDR3 spans 14 amino acids. Written as DNA, the CDR3 is TGTGCCACCAGCAGAGATCTGGCTGACACTGAAGCTTTCTTT. Translating it yields CATSRDLADTEAFF.

The sample holds one count of this clone. The V gene is TRBV5-1, the J gene TRBJ2-1, with D perhaps TRBD1 (5 bases). The V gene's germline CDR1 is SGHRS and CDR2 YFSETQ. The CDR3 contains 13 residues. V was cut by 2 bases and J by 6 bases, with 9 bases left in between. Written as DNA, the CDR3 is TGCGCCAGCAGCTTTGATAGGGGCAATGAGCAGTTCTTC. Residues: CASSFDRGNEQFF. The variable domain in full, with the rest retrieved from reference TRBV5-1 and TRBJ2-1, is KAGVTQTPRYLIKTRGQQVTLSCSPISGHRSVSWYQQTPGQGLQFLFEYFSETQRNKGNFPGRFSGRQFSNSRSEMNVSTLELGDSALYLCASSFDRGNEQFFGPGTRLTVL.

The genes are TRBV6-5 and TRBJ2-3, with 12 bases that match TRBD2. The germline gives CDR1 MNHEY, CDR2 SVGAGI. This CDR3 comprises 14 residues. With V trimmed by 7 bases and J by 6 bases, 5 bases remained unmatched. The CDR3 is CASKTSGSFDTQYF. The CDR3 nucleotides read TGTGCCAGCAAGACTAGCGGGAGTTTTGATACGCAGTATTTT.

The gene calls are TRBV5-1 and TRBJ1-1, with D unclear. CDR1 SGHRS and CDR2 YFSETQ come from the germline V gene. Between the trimmed V and J ends, which lost 0 bases and 6 bases, there was a span of 12 bases. The CDR3 runs 14 residues. CDR3 region: CASSLALEGAEAFF. DNA of the CDR3: TGCGCCAGCAGCTTGGCCCTGGAGGGCGCTGAAGCTTTCTTT.

CDR3 in amino acids: CSVAQTNTEAFF. DNA for the CDR3: TGCAGCGTTGCCCAGACTAACACTGAAGCTTTCTTT. The V and J genes are TRBV29-1 and TRBJ1-1; no firm D call. Germline CDR1 reads SQVTM; CDR2 reads ANQGSEA. Deletions cut 4 bases from V and 2 bases from J, with 8 bases between. The CDR3 runs to 12 residues. The variable domain in full, with the rest retrieved from reference TRBV29-1 and TRBJ1-1, is SAVISQKPSRDICQRGTSLTIQCQVDSQVTMMFWYRQQPGQSLTLIATANQGSEATYESGFVIDKFPISRPNLTFSTLTVSNMSPEDSSIYLCSVAQTNTEAFFGQGTRLTVV.

The chain joins TRBV19 to TRBJ2-1, with TRBD2 identical over 9 bases. V lost 5 bases to trimming and J lost 5 bases; unmatched junction nucleotides: 4. Germline-derived CDR1 and CDR2 are LNHDA and SQIVND (reference sequence). This CDR3 has 14 residues. The CDR3 nucleotides read TGTGCCAGTAGTTGGGTAGCGGGAGACAATGAGCAGTTCTTC. This encodes CASSWVAGDNEQFF.

This chain connects TRBV25-1 to TRBJ2-5; a weak D match, TRBD2 (6 bases). Trimming removed 5 bases at V and 5 bases at J, with 15 bases between. The CDR3 sequence is 14 residues long. Per germline, CDR1 MGHDK and CDR2 SYGVNS. The CDR3 spells CASSTPSEGETQYF. In nucleotides, the CDR3 is TGTGCCAGCAGTACCCCTAGCGAGGGTGAGACCCAGTACTTC.

CDR3 coding DNA: TGTGCCAGTAGTTCAGGACAGGACCAAGAGACCCAGTACTTC. This gives the protein CASSSGQDQETQYF. The chain uses TRBV19 and TRBJ2-5; 7 positions agree with TRBD1. CDR3 size: 14 residues. The V gene end was trimmed by 5 bases and the J gene end by 0 bases; junction bases not matched to a gene: 3. Germline values: CDR1 LNHDA, CDR2 SQIVND (reference sequence).

V is TRBV19 and J is TRBJ2-1, with a tentative D call TRBD2 (6 bases). Trimming took 6 bases from V and 3 from J, leaving 18 bases between them. The germline V gene has CDR1 LNHDA and CDR2 SQIVND (reference sequence). This CDR3 is built from 16 residues. The CDR3 region is CASRAGIGGIYNEQFF. In DNA, the CDR3 is TGTGCCAGTAGAGCCGGGATCGGCGGGATCTACAATGAGCAGTTCTTC.